These 8 T cell receptor beta chains originate from one sample sequenced in a study of beta chain features in type 1 diabetes. Of the isolated RNA, all was reverse transcribed, and so the sequenced material was expressed TCRB transcripts. The repertoire was sequenced with immunoSEQ multiplex PCR; TCRdb's copy has only in-frame clones and lacks some. This table has fewer than 500,000 clones, more than 11% appearing once. The sample comprised naive CD4+ T cells from blood. The receptor set was obtained from a man aged 25-45 years in good health.

This clone was seen a handful of times. This chain uses TRBV4-2 with TRBJ2-1; D tentatively reads TRBD1 or TRBD2 (6 bases each). V was cut by 7 bases and J by 10 bases, with 17 bases left in between. The CDR3 totals 13 residues. CDR1 and CDR2 from the germline V gene are LGHNA and YNFKEQ. CDR3 in amino acids: CASNNGGGTEQFF. CDR3 coding DNA: TGTGCCAGCAACAACGGAGGGGGGACCGAGCAGTTCTTC.

There are a few counts of this clone. The chain employs TRBV27 and TRBJ1-5; D unclear. V was clipped by 7 bases and J by 4 bases, with 2 bases between them. Germline loops: CDR1 MNHEY, CDR2 SMNVEV (reference sequence). The CDR3 length is 10 residues. This chain's CDR3 is CASTNQPQHF. The DNA for the CDR3 is TGTGCCAGCACTAATCAGCCCCAGCATTTT.

V usage is TRBV5-6 and J usage is TRBJ2-6, with D unclear. This CDR3 has 14 residues. Trimming left V 1 base short and J 2 bases short, with 4 bases between. The germline CDR1 and CDR2 sequences are SGHDT and YYEEEE. The DNA of the CDR3 is TGTGCCAGCAGCTTGTTCCCTGGGGCCAACGTCCTGACTTTC. It translates to CASSLFPGANVLTF.

The chain combines TRBV14 with TRBJ2-3; D may be TRBD2 (5 bases). Germline CDR1 is SGHDN and CDR2 is FVKESK. Trimming took off 3 bases at V and 6 bases at J, with 25 bases between the two ends. This CDR3 comprises 18 residues. CDR3 DNA: TGTGCCAGCAGCCATCTATATCGCCGGGGTCCTGGGTTTGATACGCAGTATTTT. It translates to CASSHLYRRGPGFDTQYF. Based on the CDR3 plus reference TRBV14 and TRBJ2-3, the full variable domain is EAGVTQFPSHSVIEKGQTVTLRCDPISGHDNLYWYRRVMGKEIKFLLHFVKESKQDESGMPNNRFLAERTGGTYSTLKVQPAELEDSGVYFCASSHLYRRGPGFDTQYFGPGTRLTVL.

The chain links TRBV9 to TRBJ2-3; 7 bases match TRBD2. Trimming removed 0 bases from V and 0 bases from J; junction bases left unmatched: 4. Per the germline V gene, CDR1 is SGDLS and CDR2 is YYNGEE. The CDR3 sequence is 16 residues long. The CDR3: CASSVGGSGSTDTQYF. The CDR3 coding sequence is TGTGCCAGCAGCGTAGGCGGTAGCGGGAGCACAGATACGCAGTATTTT.

This clone has more than one count but fewer than ten. The gene calls are TRBV18 and TRBJ2-1; D not certain. V gave up 3 bases and J gave up 7 bases, with 13 bases separating them. There are 14 residues in the CDR3. In germline, CDR1 is KGHSH, CDR2 LQKENI. In nucleotides, the CDR3 is TGTGCCAGCTCACCTGGCGTGGAAGTTAATGAGCAGTTCTTC. Translating it yields CASSPGVEVNEQFF. Supplemented by reference TRBV18 and TRBJ2-1, the full variable domain reads NAGVMQNPRHLVRRRGQEARLRCSPMKGHSHVYWYRQLPEEGLKFMVYLQKENIIDESGMPKERFSAEFPKEGPSILRIQQVVRGDSAAYFCASSPGVEVNEQFFGPGTRLTVL.

This clone has just a few counts. This chain joins TRBV7-2 and TRBJ2-1; no firm D call. CDR3 length: 14 residues. Trimming cost V 1 base and J 8 bases, with 12 bases left between them. CDR1 and CDR2 (germline): SGHTA, FQGNSA. CDR3 nucleotide sequence: TGTGCCAGCAGCTTAGGTTGGCTTGTCCATGAGCAGTTCTTC. Its protein is CASSLGWLVHEQFF.

The genes are TRBV29-1 and TRBJ2-3, with TRBD1 identical over 7 bases. This CDR3 contains 14 residues. CDR1 is SQVTM, CDR2 ANQGSEA, per germline. Trimming removed 7 bases from V and 1 base from J; junction bases left unmatched: 8. The CDR3 loop is CSGTGVLRTDTQYF. CDR3 DNA: TGCAGCGGAACAGGGGTTTTGCGCACAGATACGCAGTATTTT.